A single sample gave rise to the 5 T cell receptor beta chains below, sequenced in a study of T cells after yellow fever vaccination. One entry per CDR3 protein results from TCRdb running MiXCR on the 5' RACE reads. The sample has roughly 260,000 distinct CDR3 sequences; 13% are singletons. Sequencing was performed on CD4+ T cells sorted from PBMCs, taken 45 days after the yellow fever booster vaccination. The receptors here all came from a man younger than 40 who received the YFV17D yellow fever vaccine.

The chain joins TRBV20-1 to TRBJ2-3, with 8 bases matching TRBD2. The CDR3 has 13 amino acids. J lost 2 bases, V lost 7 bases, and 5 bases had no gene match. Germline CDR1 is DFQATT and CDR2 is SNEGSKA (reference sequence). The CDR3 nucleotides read TGCAGTGGCCTACTAGCGGCCACAGATACGCAGTATTTT. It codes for CSGLLAATDTQYF.

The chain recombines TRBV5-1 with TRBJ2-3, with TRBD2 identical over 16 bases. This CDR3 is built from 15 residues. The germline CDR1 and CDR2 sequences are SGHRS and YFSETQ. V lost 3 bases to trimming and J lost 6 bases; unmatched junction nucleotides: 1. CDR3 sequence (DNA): TGCGCCAGCAGCTGGGGACTAGCGGGAGGGGATACGCAGTATTTT. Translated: CASSWGLAGGDTQYF.

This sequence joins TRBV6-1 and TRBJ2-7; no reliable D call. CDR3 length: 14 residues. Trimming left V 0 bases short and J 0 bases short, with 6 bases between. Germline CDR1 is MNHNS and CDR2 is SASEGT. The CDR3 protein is CASSEALPSYEQYF. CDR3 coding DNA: TGTGCCAGCAGTGAAGCGCTCCCCTCCTACGAGCAGTACTTC.

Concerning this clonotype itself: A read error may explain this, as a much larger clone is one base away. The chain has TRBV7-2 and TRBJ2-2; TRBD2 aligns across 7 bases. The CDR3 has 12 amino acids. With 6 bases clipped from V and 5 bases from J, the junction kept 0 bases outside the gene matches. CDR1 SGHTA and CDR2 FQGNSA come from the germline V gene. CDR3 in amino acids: CASRRETGELFF. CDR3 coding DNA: TGTGCCAGCAGGCGGGAGACCGGGGAGCTGTTTTTT.

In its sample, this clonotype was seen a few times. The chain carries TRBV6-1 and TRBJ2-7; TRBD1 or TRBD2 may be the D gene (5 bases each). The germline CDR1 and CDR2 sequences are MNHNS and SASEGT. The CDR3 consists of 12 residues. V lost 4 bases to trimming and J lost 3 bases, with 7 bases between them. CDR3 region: CASSGDLYEQYF. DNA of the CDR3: TGTGCCAGCAGTGGGGACCTCTACGAGCAGTACTTC.